Presented here are 18 T cell receptor beta chains from one specimen sequenced in a study of CD8+CD57+ T cells in acquired aplastic anemia. Individuals selected for sequencing had exhibited CD8+CD57+ cell expansion on flow cytometry. Genomic DNA, the template, was used for profiling of the TCR beta VDJ and CDR3. From the reads, TCRdb called clonotypes with MiXCR, one entry per CDR3 protein. The sample lists 200,000 or so distinct CDR3 sequences; roughly 53% were seen once. The sample was sorted CD4+, CD8+, or CD8+CD57+ T cells (not recorded which) from PBMCs. The origin of the receptors is a human donor with aplastic anemia.

This sequence joins TRBV20-1 and TRBJ1-4; 8 bases are shared with TRBD1. The CDR3 spans 15 residues. CDR1 is DFQATT and CDR2 is SNEGSKA in the germline V gene (reference sequence). The junction had 11 bases not matched to a gene; V was cut back by 0 bases and J by 11 bases. This CDR3 is CSARDRGDRGWKLFF. Here the CDR3 DNA reads TGCAGTGCTAGAGATCGGGGTGACAGGGGCTGGAAACTGTTTTTT.

As to this clonotype: Being one base from a much bigger clone, this may be a read error. V gene TRBV5-1 combines with J gene TRBJ2-7; D is possibly TRBD1 (5 bases). With 5 bases removed from V and 7 bases from J, the gap between germline ends came to 16 bases. The CDR3 covers 13 residues. From germline, CDR1 is SGHRS and CDR2 YFSETQ. The CDR3 here is CASRVNLDNEQYF. The CDR3 coding sequence is TGCGCCAGCAGGGTGAATCTGGACAATGAGCAGTACTTC. The variable domain in full, with the rest retrieved from reference TRBV5-1 and TRBJ2-7, is KAGVTQTPRYLIKTRGQQVTLSCSPISGHRSVSWYQQTPGQGLQFLFEYFSETQRNKGNFPGRFSGRQFSNSRSEMNVSTLELGDSALYLCASRVNLDNEQYFGPGTRLTVT.

This clonotype has only a few counts. The V gene is TRBV10-3, the J gene TRBJ2-5; TRBD2 might be the D (7 bases). Germline assignment: CDR1 ENHRY and CDR2 SYGVKD. Between the trimmed V and J ends, which lost 0 bases and 9 bases, there was a span of 11 bases. The CDR3 runs to 13 residues. The CDR3, as DNA: TGTGCCATCAGTGAGTCGGGGGGGCGGGCCCAGTACTTC. Amino acid sequence: CAISESGGRAQYF.

This clonotype occurred once. The chain combines TRBV15 with TRBJ2-6; D unresolved. Germline assignment: CDR1 LNHNV and CDR2 YYDKDF (reference sequence). The ends were cut back, 1 base at V and 0 bases at J, with 4 bases in the middle. The CDR3 sequence is 15 residues long. This CDR3 reads CATSRGSSGANVLTF. Here the CDR3 DNA reads TGTGCCACCAGCAGAGGAAGCTCTGGGGCCAACGTCCTGACTTTC.

The CDR3 loop reads CSVEMDRGYEQYF. DNA of the CDR3: TGCAGCGTTGAGATGGACAGGGGGTACGAGCAGTACTTC. The V call is TRBV29-1, the J call TRBJ2-7; TRBD1 matches 10 bases. Per germline, CDR1 SQVTM and CDR2 ANQGSEA. The V segment lost 3 bases and the J segment 4 bases; nucleotides outside the gene matches: 3. The CDR3 consists of 13 residues.

This clonotype occurred many times. The V call is TRBV19, the J call TRBJ1-4; a possible D gene is TRBD1 (5 bases). The CDR3 totals 15 residues. Trimming took off 3 bases at V and 7 bases at J, with 15 bases between the two ends. Germline V gene sequence: CDR1 LNHDA, CDR2 SQIVND (reference sequence). The CDR3 is CASSMTWEGSEKLFF. DNA for the CDR3: TGTGCCAGTAGTATGACCTGGGAGGGGAGTGAAAAACTGTTTTTT.

There are a few counts of this clonotype. This chain joins TRBV6-5 and TRBJ2-2; no reliable D call. The CDR3 runs 15 residues. V was clipped by 6 bases and J by 6 bases, with 17 bases between them. Germline-derived CDR1 and CDR2 are MNHEY and SVGAGI. The CDR3 loop reads CASSRLPIEPGELFF. CDR3 nucleotides: TGTGCCAGCAGCCGACTGCCTATAGAACCCGGGGAGCTGTTTTTT.

The chain carries TRBV19 and TRBJ1-4; D not resolved. This CDR3 has 12 residues. Deletions cut 5 bases from V and 5 bases from J, with 6 bases between. Looked up from germline, CDR1 is LNHDA and CDR2 is SQIVND (reference sequence). CDR3 region: CASSWRNEKLFF. Here the CDR3 DNA reads TGTGCCAGTAGTTGGAGGAATGAAAAACTGTTTTTT.

This clonotype was observed many times. The chain couples TRBV20-1 to TRBJ1-6; TRBD1 aligns across 11 bases. CDR1 and CDR2 from the germline V gene are DFQATT and SNEGSKA (reference sequence). V lost 5 bases, J lost 9 bases, and 15 bases stayed unmatched. CDR3 length equals 17 residues. The CDR3 reads CSAGGHGQGAKGSPLHF. The CDR3 region has the DNA TGCAGTGCTGGGGGACATGGACAGGGGGCGAAAGGTTCACCCCTCCACTTT.

The V gene is TRBV2, the J gene TRBJ2-5; TRBD2 might be the D (6 bases). Germline V gives CDR1 SNHLY, CDR2 FYNNEI. V lost 5 bases and J 3 bases, leaving 16 bases between the germline ends. This CDR3 has 15 residues. For the CDR3, the DNA is TGTGCCAGCAGTAGGGGCGGGGCTGGGGAAGAGACCCAGTACTTC. It encodes CASSRGGAGEETQYF.

This clonotype occurred a few times. This sequence joins TRBV2 and TRBJ2-7, with D possibly being TRBD1 (6 bases). In germline, CDR1 is SNHLY, CDR2 FYNNEI. The CDR3 is made up of 15 amino acids. With 7 bases removed from V and 3 bases from J, the gap between germline ends came to 19 bases. The CDR3 loop reads CASILRTAMGYEQYF. CDR3 in DNA: TGTGCCAGCATCCTCCGGACAGCGATGGGCTACGAGCAGTACTTC.

The sample holds many counts of this clonotype. The rearrangement links TRBV5-1 to TRBJ1-1; 8 nucleotides match TRBD1. The ends lost 4 bases at V and 1 base at J; junction bases unmatched: 6. Germline CDR1 and CDR2: SGHRS and YFSETQ. CDR3 size: 15 residues. CDR3 bases: TGCGCCAGCAGCATAACCGGGACAGGGAACACTGAAGCTTTCTTT. Its protein is CASSITGTGNTEAFF.

This clonotype has ten or more counts. The chain carries TRBV20-1 and TRBJ2-3; 10 positions match TRBD2. V shed 3 bases and J 6 bases; nucleotides not matched to a gene: 12. The CDR3 contains 16 residues. Germline lookup yields CDR1 DFQATT and CDR2 SNEGSKA (reference sequence). The CDR3 loop is CSARFILAGAGDTQYF. The CDR3, as DNA: TGCAGTGCTAGGTTTATCCTAGCGGGGGCCGGGGATACGCAGTATTTT.

This clonotype was recorded a few times. The rearrangement uses TRBV3-1 and TRBJ2-5; D not certain. Trimming removed 0 bases at V and 2 bases at J, with 7 bases between. There are 14 residues in the CDR3. Germline V gene lookup returns CDR1 LGHDT and CDR2 YNNKEL (reference sequence). The CDR3 region is CASSQDSVQETQYF. DNA of the CDR3: TGTGCCAGCAGCCAAGACTCGGTACAAGAGACCCAGTACTTC.

For the CDR3, the DNA is TGTGCCAGCAGCCCAGGCGCGGATCCCTACGAGCAGTACTTC. Translated, it gives CASSPGADPYEQYF. The chain is built from TRBV25-1 and TRBJ2-7; D uncertain. Trimming left V 6 bases short and J 2 bases short, with 14 bases between. The CDR3 extends over 14 amino acids. CDR1 is MGHDK, CDR2 SYGVNS, per germline.

This clonotype was observed many times. The genes are TRBV3-1 and TRBJ1-2; D ambiguous. Per germline, CDR1 LGHDT and CDR2 YNNKEL (reference sequence). Trimming took 3 bases from V and 2 from J, leaving 13 bases between them. The CDR3 consists of 15 residues. The CDR3 loop is CASSQRTGGNYGYTF. CDR3 DNA: TGTGCCAGCAGCCAGAGGACGGGAGGGAACTATGGCTACACCTTC.

This clonotype was seen at least ten times. This rearrangement joins TRBV29-1 to TRBJ2-1; TRBD2 aligns across 10 bases. The CDR3 spans 14 residues. CDR1 SQVTM and CDR2 ANQGSEA come from the germline V gene. Trimming took 6 bases from V and 6 from J; bases not matched to a gene: 8. CDR3 in amino acids: CSVIAGGPFNEQFF. Written as DNA, the CDR3 is TGCAGCGTAATAGCGGGGGGACCTTTCAATGAGCAGTTCTTC.

This rearrangement joins TRBV6-5 to TRBJ1-5; D is ambiguous. V gave up 5 bases and J gave up 2 bases, with 22 bases separating them. Looked up from germline, CDR1 is MNHEY and CDR2 is SVGAGI. CDR3 length equals 18 residues. CDR3 coding DNA: TGTGCCAGCAGTGAAAACCCCCGGGGTATCCGTGGCAATCAGCCCCAGCATTTT. It translates to CASSENPRGIRGNQPQHF.